This T cell receptor (beta chain) was sequenced for a study of blood T cell repertoires in COVID-19. The CDR3 is made up of 15 amino acids. Looked up from germline, CDR1 is KGHSH and CDR2 is LQKENI. V was cut by 3 bases and J by 0 bases, with 9 bases left in between. Method: immunoSEQ multiplex PCR; TCRdb's copy keeps in-frame clones and lacks some. This sample has around 200,000 clones, with about 89% found just once. Sequenced: peripheral blood. V is TRBV18 and J is TRBJ1-3; unclear D gene. The sequence was obtained from a man aged 65 to 85 with acute or convalescent COVID-19. In nucleotides, the CDR3 is TGTGCCAGCTCACCCATGAGGTCCTCTGGAAACACCATATATTTT. It encodes CASSPMRSSGNTIYF. Full variable domain (remainder filled in from reference TRBV18 and TRBJ1-3): NAGVMQNPRHLVRRRGQEARLRCSPMKGHSHVYWYRQLPEEGLKFMVYLQKENIIDESGMPKERFSAEFPKEGPSILRIQQVVRGDSAAYFCASSPMRSSGNTIYFGEGSWLTVV.